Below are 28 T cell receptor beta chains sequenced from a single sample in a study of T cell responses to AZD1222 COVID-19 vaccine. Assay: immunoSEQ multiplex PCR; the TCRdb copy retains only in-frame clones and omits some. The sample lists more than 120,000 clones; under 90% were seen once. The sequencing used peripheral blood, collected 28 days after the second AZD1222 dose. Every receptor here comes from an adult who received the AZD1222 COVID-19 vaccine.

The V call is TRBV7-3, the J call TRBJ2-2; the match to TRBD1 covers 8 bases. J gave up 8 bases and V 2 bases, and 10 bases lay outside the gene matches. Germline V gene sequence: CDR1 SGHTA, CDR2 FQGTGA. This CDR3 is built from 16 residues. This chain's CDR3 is CASSLRSGGTAGELFF. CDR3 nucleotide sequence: TGTGCCAGCAGCTTACGGTCAGGGGGCACTGCGGGGGAGCTGTTTTTT.

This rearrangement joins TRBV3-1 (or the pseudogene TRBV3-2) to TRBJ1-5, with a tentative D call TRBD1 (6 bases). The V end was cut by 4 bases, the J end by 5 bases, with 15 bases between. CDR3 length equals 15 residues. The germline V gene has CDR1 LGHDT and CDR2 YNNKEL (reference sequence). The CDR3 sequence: CASSPESGAHQPQHF. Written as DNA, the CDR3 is TGTGCCAGCAGCCCGGAGTCGGGGGCCCATCAGCCCCAGCATTTT.

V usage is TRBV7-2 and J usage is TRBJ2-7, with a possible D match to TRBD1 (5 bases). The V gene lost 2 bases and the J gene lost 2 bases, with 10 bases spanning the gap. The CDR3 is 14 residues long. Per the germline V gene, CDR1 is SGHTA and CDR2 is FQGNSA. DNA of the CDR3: TGTGCCAGCAGCTTAACGACAGTGACCTACGAGCAGTACTTC. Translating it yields CASSLTTVTYEQYF.

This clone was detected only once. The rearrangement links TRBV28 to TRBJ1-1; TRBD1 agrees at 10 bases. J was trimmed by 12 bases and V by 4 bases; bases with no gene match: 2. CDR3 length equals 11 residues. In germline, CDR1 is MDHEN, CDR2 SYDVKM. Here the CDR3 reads CASSWTGGSFF. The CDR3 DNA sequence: TGTGCCAGCAGTTGGACAGGGGGATCTTTCTTT.

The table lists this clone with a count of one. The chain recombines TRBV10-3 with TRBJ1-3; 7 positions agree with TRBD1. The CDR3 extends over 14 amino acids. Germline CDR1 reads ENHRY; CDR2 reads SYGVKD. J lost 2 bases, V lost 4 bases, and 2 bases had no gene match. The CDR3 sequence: CAISAGTAGNTIYF. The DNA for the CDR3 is TGTGCCATCAGTGCCGGGACAGCTGGAAACACCATATATTTT.

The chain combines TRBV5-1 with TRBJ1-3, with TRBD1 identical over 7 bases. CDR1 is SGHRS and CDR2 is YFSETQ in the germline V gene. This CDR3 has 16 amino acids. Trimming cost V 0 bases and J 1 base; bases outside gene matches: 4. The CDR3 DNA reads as TGCGCCAGCAGCTTGGGTTCGACAGGGTCTGGAAACACCATATATTTT. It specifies CASSLGSTGSGNTIYF.

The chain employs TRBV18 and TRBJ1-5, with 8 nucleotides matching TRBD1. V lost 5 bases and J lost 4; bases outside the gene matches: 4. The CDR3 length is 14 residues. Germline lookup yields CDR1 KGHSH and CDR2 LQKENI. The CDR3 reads CASSGTGQNQPQHF. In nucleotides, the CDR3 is TGTGCCAGCTCAGGGACAGGTCAAAATCAGCCCCAGCATTTT.

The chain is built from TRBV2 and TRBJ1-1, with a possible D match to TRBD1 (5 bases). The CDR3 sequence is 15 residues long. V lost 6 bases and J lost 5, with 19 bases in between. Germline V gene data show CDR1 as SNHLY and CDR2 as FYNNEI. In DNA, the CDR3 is TGTGCCAGCAGGGGATCGGACCCCCGGGGGACTGAAGCTTTCTTT. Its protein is CASRGSDPRGTEAFF. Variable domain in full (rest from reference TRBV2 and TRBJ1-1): EPEVTQTPSHQVTQMGQEVILRCVPISNHLYFYWYRQILGQKVEFLVSFYNNEISEKSEIFDDQFSVERPDGSNFTLKIRSTKLEDSAMYFCASRGSDPRGTEAFFGQGTRLTVV.

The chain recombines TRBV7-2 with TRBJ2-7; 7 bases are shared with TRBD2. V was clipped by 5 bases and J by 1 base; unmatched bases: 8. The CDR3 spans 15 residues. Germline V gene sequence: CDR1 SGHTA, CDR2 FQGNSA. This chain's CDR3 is CASSQGVGGSYEQYF. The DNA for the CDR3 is TGTGCCAGCAGCCAGGGCGTGGGAGGGTCCTACGAGCAGTACTTC.

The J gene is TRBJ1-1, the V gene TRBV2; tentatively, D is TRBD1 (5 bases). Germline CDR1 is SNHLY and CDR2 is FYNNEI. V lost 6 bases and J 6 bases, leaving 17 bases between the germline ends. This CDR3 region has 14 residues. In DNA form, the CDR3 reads TGTGCCAGCAGGGAACAGGCGGGCGCGGCTGAAGCTTTCTTT. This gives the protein CASREQAGAAEAFF.

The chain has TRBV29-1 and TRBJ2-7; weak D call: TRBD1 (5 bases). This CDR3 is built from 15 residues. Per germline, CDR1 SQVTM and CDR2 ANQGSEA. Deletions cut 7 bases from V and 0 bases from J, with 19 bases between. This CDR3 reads CSAPKSGLSSYEQYV. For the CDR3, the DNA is TGCAGCGCCCCCAAGTCAGGGTTAAGCTCCTACGAGCAGTACGTC.

The CDR3 DNA is TGTGCCAGCAGCGTAGGGACCGGGGAGCTGTTTTTT. Amino acids: CASSVGTGELFF. The gene calls are TRBV9 and TRBJ2-2; D call uncertain. Germline assignment: CDR1 SGDLS and CDR2 YYNGEE. This CDR3 region has 12 residues. V lost 0 bases and J lost 5, with 2 bases in between.

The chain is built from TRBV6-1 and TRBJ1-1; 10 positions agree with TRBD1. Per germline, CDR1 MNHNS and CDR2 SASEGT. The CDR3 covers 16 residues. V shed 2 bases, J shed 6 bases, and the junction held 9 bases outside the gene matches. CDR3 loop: CASSEQGTGDGAEAFF. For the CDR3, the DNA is TGTGCCAGCAGTGAACAGGGGACAGGGGATGGCGCTGAAGCTTTCTTT.

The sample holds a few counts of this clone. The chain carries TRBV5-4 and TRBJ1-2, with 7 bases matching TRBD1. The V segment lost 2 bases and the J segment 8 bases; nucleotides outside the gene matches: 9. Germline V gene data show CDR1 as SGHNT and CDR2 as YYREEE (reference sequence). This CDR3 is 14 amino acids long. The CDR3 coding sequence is TGTGCCAGCAGCTTCGGAGGACAGGCCCGAGGCTACACCTTC. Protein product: CASSFGGQARGYTF.

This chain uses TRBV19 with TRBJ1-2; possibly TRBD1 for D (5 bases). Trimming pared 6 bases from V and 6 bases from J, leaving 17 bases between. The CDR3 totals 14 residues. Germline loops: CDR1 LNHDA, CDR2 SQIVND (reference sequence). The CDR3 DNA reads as TGTGCCAGTAGCAATTGGGGGTCATCACATGGCTACACCTTC. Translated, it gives CASSNWGSSHGYTF.

This CDR3 reads CASSRDRFYGYTF. The CDR3 nucleotides are TGTGCCAGCAGCAGAGATCGGTTTTATGGCTACACCTTC. This chain connects TRBV7-2 to TRBJ1-2; D is ambiguous. V was pared by 5 bases and J by 5 bases, with 12 bases between. The CDR3 runs 13 residues. The V gene's germline CDR1 is SGHTA and CDR2 FQGNSA. Full variable domain (missing parts from reference TRBV7-2 and TRBJ1-2): GAGVSQSPSNKVTEKGKDVELRCDPISGHTALYWYRQSLGQGLEFLIYFQGNSAPDKSGLPSDRFSAERTGGSVSTLTIQRTQQEDSAVYLCASSRDRFYGYTFGSGTRLTVV.

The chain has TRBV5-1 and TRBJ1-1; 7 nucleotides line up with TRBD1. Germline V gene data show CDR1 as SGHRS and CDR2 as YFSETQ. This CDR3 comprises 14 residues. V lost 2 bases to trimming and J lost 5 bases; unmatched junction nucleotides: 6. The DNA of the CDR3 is TGCGCCAGCAGCTTATTAGGGGGCCTGACTGAAGCTTTCTTT. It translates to CASSLLGGLTEAFF.

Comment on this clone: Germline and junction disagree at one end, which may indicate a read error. Here the CDR3 reads CASSLVQGYGELFF. CDR3 bases: TGTGCCAGCAGCTTAGTGCAGGGATACGGGGAACTGTTTTTT. The V call is TRBV7-9, the J call TRBJ2-2, with D perhaps TRBD1 or TRBD2 (5 bases each). The CDR3 has 14 amino acids. Per the germline V gene, CDR1 is SEHNR and CDR2 is FQNEAQ (reference sequence). Supplemented by reference TRBV7-9 and TRBJ2-2, the full variable domain reads DTGVSQNPRHKITKRGQNVTFRCDPISEHNRLYWYRQTLGQGPEFLTYFQNEAQLEKSRLLSDRFSAERPKGSFSTLEIQRTEQGDSAMYLCASSLVQGYGELFFGEGSRLTVL.

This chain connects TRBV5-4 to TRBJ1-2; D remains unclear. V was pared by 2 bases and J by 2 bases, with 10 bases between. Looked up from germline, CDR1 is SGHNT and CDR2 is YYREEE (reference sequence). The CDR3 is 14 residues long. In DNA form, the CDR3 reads TGTGCCAGCAGCTTTGTCGCGGGAAACTATGGCTACACCTTC. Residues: CASSFVAGNYGYTF.

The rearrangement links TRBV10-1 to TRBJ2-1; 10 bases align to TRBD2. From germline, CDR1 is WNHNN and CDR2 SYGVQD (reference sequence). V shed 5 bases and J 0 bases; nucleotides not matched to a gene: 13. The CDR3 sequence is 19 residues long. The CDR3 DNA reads TGCGCCAGCAGTCCCCCAGCGGGAGGGCCTCCTCGCTCCTACAATGAGCAGTTCTTC. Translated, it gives CASSPPAGGPPRSYNEQFF.

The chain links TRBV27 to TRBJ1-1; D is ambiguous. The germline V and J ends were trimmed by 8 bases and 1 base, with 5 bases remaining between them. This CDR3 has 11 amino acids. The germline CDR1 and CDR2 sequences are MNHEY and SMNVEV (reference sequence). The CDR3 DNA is TGTGCCAGCGGTCCGAACACTGAAGCTTTCTTT. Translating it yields CASGPNTEAFF.

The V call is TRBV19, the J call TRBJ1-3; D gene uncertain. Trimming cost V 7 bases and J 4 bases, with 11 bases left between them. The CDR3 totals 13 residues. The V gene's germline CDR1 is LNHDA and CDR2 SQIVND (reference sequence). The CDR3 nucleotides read TGTGCCAGTACTCGGATGGGCGGAAACACCATATATTTT. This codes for CASTRMGGNTIYF.

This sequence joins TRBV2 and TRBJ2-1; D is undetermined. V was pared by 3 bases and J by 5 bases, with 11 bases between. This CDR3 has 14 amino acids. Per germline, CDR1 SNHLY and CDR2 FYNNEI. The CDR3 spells CASSERFVDNEQFF. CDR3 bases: TGTGCCAGCAGTGAGAGGTTTGTGGACAATGAGCAGTTCTTC. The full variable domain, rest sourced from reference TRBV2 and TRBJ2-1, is EPEVTQTPSHQVTQMGQEVILRCVPISNHLYFYWYRQILGQKVEFLVSFYNNEISEKSEIFDDQFSVERPDGSNFTLKIRSTKLEDSAMYFCASSERFVDNEQFFGPGTRLTVL.

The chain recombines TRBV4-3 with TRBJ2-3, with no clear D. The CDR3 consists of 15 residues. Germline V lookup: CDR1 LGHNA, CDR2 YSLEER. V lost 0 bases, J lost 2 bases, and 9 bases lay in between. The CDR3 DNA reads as TGCGCCAGCAGCCAAGATTCCCATTCCACAGATACGCAGTATTTT. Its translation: CASSQDSHSTDTQYF.

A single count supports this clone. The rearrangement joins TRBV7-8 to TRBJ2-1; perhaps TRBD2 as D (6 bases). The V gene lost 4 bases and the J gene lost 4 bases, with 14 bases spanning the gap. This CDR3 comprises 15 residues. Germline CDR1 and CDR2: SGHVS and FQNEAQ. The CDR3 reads CASSSRRDSYNEQFF. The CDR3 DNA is TGTGCCAGCAGCTCCCGGCGGGATTCTTACAATGAGCAGTTCTTC.

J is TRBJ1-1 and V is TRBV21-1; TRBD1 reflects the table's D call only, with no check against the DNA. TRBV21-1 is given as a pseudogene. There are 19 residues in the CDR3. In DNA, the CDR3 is TGTGCCAGCAGCAAAGGCTTTCGGGGACAGCGCGAGGCGAACACTGAAGCTTTCTTT. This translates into CASSKGFRGQREANTEAFF.

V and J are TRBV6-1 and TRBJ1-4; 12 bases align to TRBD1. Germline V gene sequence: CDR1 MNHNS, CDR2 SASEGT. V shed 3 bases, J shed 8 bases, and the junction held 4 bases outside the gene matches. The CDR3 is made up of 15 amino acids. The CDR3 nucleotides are TGTGCCAGCAGTGATGGGACAGGGGGCCGAGAAAAACTGTTTTTT. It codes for CASSDGTGGREKLFF.

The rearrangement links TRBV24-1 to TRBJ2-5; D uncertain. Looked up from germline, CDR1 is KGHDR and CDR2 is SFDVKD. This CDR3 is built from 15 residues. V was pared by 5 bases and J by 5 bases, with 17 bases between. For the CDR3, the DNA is TGTGCCACCAGTGTTGGGGAATGGGAAGTGGAGACCCAGTACTTC. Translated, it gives CATSVGEWEVETQYF.